These 28 T cell receptor beta chains share one sample of origin, sequenced in a study of T cells after yellow fever vaccination. One entry per CDR3 protein results from TCRdb running MiXCR on the 5' RACE reads. Counted here are 140,000 to 150,000 distinct CDR3 sequences, around 6.3% occurring once; the ten biggest clones make up 0.5% to 0.65%. The sequenced sample was CD4+ T cells sorted from PBMCs, obtained 10 days after the yellow fever booster vaccination. These TCRs come from a man aged 30-40 years who received the YFV17D yellow fever vaccine.

This clonotype was observed a few times. The chain recombines TRBV4-3 with TRBJ1-1; no reliable D call. CDR3 length: 15 residues. The V and J ends lost 0 bases and 3 bases respectively, with 11 bases between them. Germline lookup yields CDR1 LGHNA and CDR2 YSLEER. Written as DNA, the CDR3 is TGCGCCAGCAGCCAAGAAGCGGCGGGTTACACTGAAGCTTTCTTT. Amino acid sequence: CASSQEAAGYTEAFF.

This clonotype has at least ten counts. The V and J genes are TRBV10-3 and TRBJ2-1; D ambiguous. The CDR3 consists of 16 residues. V was clipped by 4 bases and J by 0 bases, with 13 bases between them. Germline loops: CDR1 ENHRY, CDR2 SYGVKD. The DNA of the CDR3 is TGTGCCATCAGTGCTGGTACGGGCTACTCCTACAATGAGCAGTTCTTC. Encoded protein: CAISAGTGYSYNEQFF.

This clonotype was seen at least ten times. This sequence joins TRBV18 and TRBJ2-2, with 8 nucleotides matching TRBD2. V shed 6 bases and J 1 base; nucleotides not matched to a gene: 7. The CDR3 loop spans 16 amino acids. Per the germline V gene, CDR1 is KGHSH and CDR2 is LQKENI. The CDR3 loop reads CASSPIAGLNTGELFF. The CDR3 bases are TGTGCCAGCTCTCCGATAGCGGGACTGAACACCGGGGAGCTGTTTTTT. Based on the CDR3 plus reference TRBV18 and TRBJ2-2, the full variable domain is NAGVMQNPRHLVRRRGQEARLRCSPMKGHSHVYWYRQLPEEGLKFMVYLQKENIIDESGMPKERFSAEFPKEGPSILRIQQVVRGDSAAYFCASSPIAGLNTGELFFGEGSRLTVL.

The table lists this clonotype with many counts. V usage is TRBV10-3 and J usage is TRBJ2-1; no firm D call. This CDR3 contains 13 residues. The V end was cut by 0 bases, the J end by 7 bases, with 7 bases between. From germline, CDR1 is ENHRY and CDR2 SYGVKD. The DNA of the CDR3 is TGTGCCATCAGTGAGTCGAACCTAAATGAGCAGTTCTTC. It yields the protein CAISESNLNEQFF.

The table lists this clonotype with a few counts. The rearrangement links TRBV7-9 to TRBJ2-1; perhaps TRBD2 as D (6 bases). Germline V gene sequence: CDR1 SEHNR, CDR2 FQNEAQ (reference sequence). The CDR3 extends over 15 amino acids. V was clipped by 7 bases and J by 0 bases, with 13 bases between them. CDR3 in amino acids: CASTPRGSSYNEQFF. The CDR3 DNA follows: TGTGCCAGCACCCCTCGGGGGAGCTCCTACAATGAGCAGTTCTTC.

This clonotype has ten or more counts. V gene TRBV20-1 combines with J gene TRBJ2-7; weak D call: TRBD2 (6 bases). The CDR3 has 12 amino acids. From germline, CDR1 is DFQATT and CDR2 SNEGSKA (reference sequence). The V gene lost 4 bases and the J gene lost 2 bases, with 9 bases spanning the gap. DNA for the CDR3: TGCAGTGCTATTAGCGGTACCTACGAGCAGTACTTC. It codes for CSAISGTYEQYF.

The sample holds many counts of this clonotype. This chain connects TRBV5-1 to TRBJ1-1; the match to TRBD1 covers 8 bases. CDR3 length: 15 residues. Unmatched junction bases numbered 7, after V lost 6 bases and J lost 0 bases. Germline V lookup: CDR1 SGHRS, CDR2 YFSETQ. CDR3 nucleotide sequence: TGCGCCAGCACATCAACAGGGGGAATGAACACTGAAGCTTTCTTT. This encodes CASTSTGGMNTEAFF.

This clonotype was picked up many times. V is TRBV11-2 and J is TRBJ1-2; TRBD1 is a possible D gene (6 bases). Germline assignment: CDR1 SGHAT and CDR2 FQNNGV. The CDR3 is 18 residues long. The V and J ends lost 0 bases and 6 bases respectively, with 23 bases between them. The CDR3 region is CASSLDNPQGLLSDGYTF. The CDR3 bases are TGTGCCAGCAGCTTAGATAACCCACAGGGTCTTTTGTCTGATGGCTACACCTTC.

This clonotype was detected many times. The rearrangement links TRBV6-5 to TRBJ2-7; D is unclear. Germline V gives CDR1 MNHEY, CDR2 SVGAGI. The V end was cut by 2 bases, the J end by 7 bases, with 15 bases between. This CDR3 has 14 residues. The CDR3 here is CASSYHFQSGEQYF. The CDR3, as DNA: TGTGCCAGCAGTTACCACTTCCAATCCGGGGAGCAGTACTTC.

In its sample, this clonotype was seen many times. J is TRBJ2-5 and V is TRBV10-2; TRBD1 matches 8 bases. The CDR3 extends over 14 amino acids. Unmatched junction bases numbered 6, after V lost 3 bases and J lost 6 bases. Germline assignment: CDR1 WSHSY and CDR2 SAAADI. CDR3 amino acids: CASSDIRQGKTQYF. CDR3 DNA: TGCGCCAGCAGTGATATACGACAGGGGAAGACCCAGTACTTC.

This clonotype was recorded at least ten times. This chain links TRBV12-3 or TRBV12-4 with TRBJ2-5, with D hard to call. The CDR3 has 13 amino acids. Between the trimmed V and J ends, which lost 5 bases and 3 bases, there was a span of 10 bases. This chain's CDR3 is CASSMWSKETQYF. In DNA, the CDR3 is TGTGCCAGCAGTATGTGGAGCAAAGAGACCCAGTACTTC.

This clonotype has a handful of counts. The chain is built from TRBV5-6 and TRBJ1-3; D is undetermined. The CDR3 is 17 residues long. Germline loops: CDR1 SGHDT, CDR2 YYEEEE. Trimming removed 0 bases at V and 4 bases at J, with 17 bases between. CDR3 nucleotides: TGTGCCAGCAGCTTGGTTGCAGCCGGTATGAAAGGAAACACCATATATTTT. The encoded protein is CASSLVAAGMKGNTIYF.

The chain is built from TRBV5-6 and TRBJ2-7; tentatively, D is TRBD2 (6 bases). This CDR3 region has 15 residues. Germline-derived CDR1 and CDR2 are SGHDT and YYEEEE. The V end lost 0 bases, the J end lost 3 bases, and 13 bases lay between the germline ends. CDR3 DNA: TGTGCCAGCAGCTTGGGTGCGGGGCGGTACTACGAGCAGTACTTC. Its translation is CASSLGAGRYYEQYF.

This clonotype appeared many times. The chain employs TRBV20-1 and TRBJ2-1; D might be TRBD1 or TRBD2, each matching 6 bases. Germline CDR1 is DFQATT and CDR2 is SNEGSKA (reference sequence). The CDR3 totals 15 residues. V dropped 1 base and J dropped 8 bases, with 18 bases sitting between them. In nucleotides, the CDR3 is TGCAGTGCTAGAGTGGGGGCGACTAGACGGGATGAGCAGTTCTTC. This translates into CSARVGATRRDEQFF.

This clonotype was counted at least ten times. The chain employs TRBV28 and TRBJ2-7, with D possibly matching TRBD1 (6 bases). V lost 6 bases, J lost 2 bases, and 8 bases lay in between. CDR1 is MDHEN and CDR2 is SYDVKM in the germline V gene. The CDR3 has 12 amino acids. CDR3 loop: CASSRTAYEQYF. The CDR3 DNA reads as TGTGCCAGCAGCAGGACAGCCTACGAGCAGTACTTC.

This clonotype was seen repeatedly, ten times or more. The V call is TRBV29-1, the J call TRBJ2-2, with 8 bases lining up with TRBD1. In germline, CDR1 is SQVTM, CDR2 ANQGSEA. The CDR3 covers 15 residues. With 7 bases clipped from V and 5 bases from J, the junction kept 12 bases outside the gene matches. CDR3 coding DNA: TGCAGCGCGCTGCAGGGGGCGGTTGGTACCGGGGAGCTGTTTTTT. Protein sequence: CSALQGAVGTGELFF.

This sequence joins TRBV28 and TRBJ2-3; 9 bases fit TRBD2. The CDR3 is 17 amino acids. The trim removed 4 bases at V and 4 bases at J, leaving 12 bases unmatched. In germline, CDR1 is MDHEN, CDR2 SYDVKM. CDR3 in amino acids: CASSSMPSGKVPDTQYF. CDR3 DNA: TGTGCCAGCAGTTCTATGCCTAGCGGGAAGGTCCCAGATACGCAGTATTTT.

This clonotype was seen ten or more times. The chain combines TRBV6-5 with TRBJ2-2, with 8 bases lining up with TRBD1. With V trimmed by 2 bases and J by 6 bases, 2 bases remained unmatched. This CDR3 is built from 14 residues. The germline CDR1 and CDR2 sequences are MNHEY and SVGAGI. The CDR3 protein is CASSYQGAAGELFF. The DNA of the CDR3 is TGTGCCAGCAGTTACCAGGGGGCGGCCGGGGAGCTGTTTTTT.

This clonotype occurred many times. This chain links TRBV5-1 with TRBJ2-7, with D uncertain. CDR3 length equals 15 residues. The V gene lost 3 bases and the J gene lost 5 bases, with 18 bases spanning the gap. Germline V gene sequence: CDR1 SGHRS, CDR2 YFSETQ. The CDR3 region has the DNA TGCGCCAGCAGCTCTGTACAGATGCTCCTAGACGAGCAGTACTTC. Encoded protein: CASSSVQMLLDEQYF.

The CDR3 reads CSARPGVGGLTDTQYF. Here the CDR3 DNA reads TGCAGTGCTAGACCTGGGGTGGGGGGACTCACAGATACGCAGTATTTT. The chain combines TRBV20-1 with TRBJ2-3, with a tentative D call TRBD2 (6 bases). Germline V gene data show CDR1 as DFQATT and CDR2 as SNEGSKA (reference sequence). Trimming removed 2 bases from V and 2 bases from J, with 17 bases in between. This CDR3 region has 16 residues.

This clonotype was observed a few times. A junction end diverges from the germline sequence, so it may reflect a read error. This rearrangement joins TRBV5-1 to TRBJ2-1; TRBD2 agrees at 9 bases. Germline CDR1 and CDR2: SGHRS and YFSETQ. The CDR3 loop spans 15 amino acids. The CDR3 protein is CVSSPTSGVASEQFF. CDR3 sequence (DNA): TGCGTCAGCAGCCCGACTAGCGGAGTAGCGAGTGAGCAGTTCTTC. The full variable domain, in which reference TRBV5-1 and TRBJ2-1 provide the parts outside the CDR3, is KAGVTQTPRYLIKTRGQQVTLSCSPISGHRSVSWYQQTPGQGLQFLFEYFSETQRNKGNFPGRFSGRQFSNSRSEMNVSTLELGDSALYLCVSSPTSGVASEQFFGPGTRLTVL.

The V gene is TRBV9, the J gene TRBJ1-2; 7 bases are shared with TRBD1. The CDR3 loop spans 13 amino acids. Unmatched junction bases numbered 2, after V lost 2 bases and J lost 4 bases. Germline loops: CDR1 SGDLS, CDR2 YYNGEE. DNA of the CDR3: TGTGCCAGCAGCGTGGGACAGCTCTATGGCTACACCTTC. It translates to CASSVGQLYGYTF.

This clonotype was counted a few times. The chain links TRBV18 to TRBJ1-2, with D perhaps matching TRBD1 (6 bases). This CDR3 comprises 14 residues. The germline V and J ends were trimmed by 5 bases and 6 bases, with 16 bases remaining between them. Germline CDR1 is KGHSH and CDR2 is LQKENI. The CDR3 spells CASSFVTGEDGYTF. CDR3 sequence (DNA): TGTGCCAGCTCATTCGTGACAGGAGAGGATGGCTACACCTTC.

Ten or more counts support this clonotype. The chain joins TRBV10-1 to TRBJ2-2, with D perhaps given as TRBD1 or TRBD2 (5 bases each). The V and J ends lost 6 bases and 4 bases respectively, with 15 bases between them. Germline-derived CDR1 and CDR2 are WNHNN and SYGVQD (reference sequence). The CDR3 loop spans 15 amino acids. The CDR3 coding sequence is TGCGCCAGCAGCGGGACCCGGGCGGTCACCGGGGAGCTGTTTTTT. This encodes CASSGTRAVTGELFF.

This clonotype showed up many times. The CDR3 DNA reads as TGTGCCAGCAGCTTACAAGGGGTGACTTCACCCCTCCACTTT. Protein: CASSLQGVTSPLHF. The chain employs TRBV7-6 and TRBJ1-6, with D possibly matching TRBD1 (5 bases). CDR3 length equals 14 residues. CDR1 is SGHVS and CDR2 is FNYEAQ in the germline V gene. Deletions cut 2 bases from V and 9 bases from J, with 11 bases between.

The chain links TRBV5-6 to TRBJ2-3; tentatively, D is TRBD1 (7 bases). Germline CDR1 reads SGHDT; CDR2 reads YYEEEE. The V and J ends lost 9 bases and 0 bases respectively, with 14 bases between them. The CDR3 totals 14 residues. CDR3 bases: TGTGCCACCAAACAGGGGACTAGCACAGATACGCAGTATTTT. It yields the protein CATKQGTSTDTQYF.

Many counts were recorded for this clonotype. This chain uses TRBV20-1 with TRBJ2-5; 13 bases align to TRBD2. CDR1 is DFQATT, CDR2 SNEGSKA, per germline (reference sequence). The CDR3 sequence is 18 residues long. V shed 0 bases and J 4 bases; nucleotides not matched to a gene: 11. In DNA, the CDR3 is TGCAGTGCTAGAGAATCCGGGACTAGCGGGACTTGGGCAGAGACCCAGTACTTC. This gives the protein CSARESGTSGTWAETQYF.

This clonotype was counted many times. J is TRBJ2-3 and V is TRBV12-3 or TRBV12-4; D unresolved. This CDR3 is built from 13 residues. With 2 bases removed from V and 6 bases from J, the gap between germline ends came to 9 bases. The CDR3 loop is CASSLITADTQYF. The DNA of the CDR3 is TGTGCCAGCAGTTTAATCACAGCCGATACGCAGTATTTT.